This T cell receptor beta chain was sequenced during a study of T cell responses to AZD1222 COVID-19 vaccine listed by TCRdb under 2021. General notes on the study: Because spike-specific TCR depth and breadth did not differ between the two schedules, AZD1222 recipients who got a second dose at roughly 4 weeks were pooled with those who got a second dose at roughly 12 weeks. Trial participants were enrolled into age subgroups of 18-55, 56-69 and 70-plus years, which contained roughly 140, 27 and 60 TCR-sequenced participants, respectively. TCR sequencing covered some 250 trial participants: 207 given two doses of AZD1222 and 26 given two doses of MenACWY control vaccine.

In regard to this clone: Its antigen is not yet known. Per-nucleotide qualities are absent, and no much larger clonotype sits a single base away.

Per the publication, the time point label means: baseline before first vaccination. Vaccinee samples were obtained from the UK trials COV001 and COV002, which included a single-blind randomized controlled phase 2/3 trial of AZD1222 (ChAdOx1 nCoV-19) in healthy adults. For TCRbeta chain sequencing, PBMC samples from trial participants were taken at day 0 and at day 28 after the second dose. What the study reported, not specific to this receptor: Participants were mostly white British and included more females than males, and it was suggested by the authors that clonal diversity may have been underestimated. Conclusions about previously exposed vaccinees are limited, since just 6 or 7 AZD1222 recipients were seropositive for SARS-CoV-2 at baseline. After two AZD1222 doses, spike-specific TCR breadth and depth were significantly higher than at day 0 and than in MenACWY recipients. The 56-69-year group was small, and its depth increase did not reach significance, likely because of low power. Reportedly, close to half of the unique spike-specific TCRs recognized epitopes lying outside the regions that are mutated in the B.1.351 and B.1.1.7 variants. Because no samples from the day 14 peak response were available, repertoires could be characterized only after the peak T cell response. The whole spike protein was spanned by vaccine-associated CD4 TCRs, and dominant responses were seen in regions 160-218 and 743-854.

The CDR3 regions of human TCRbeta chains were subjected to immunosequencing. In the paper's pipeline: Repertoire TCRs were checked for matches against a reference library of SARS-CoV-2-specific TCRs that had been generated using the MIRA antigen-specificity platform. Breadth was defined as the fraction of unique TCRs that were SARS-CoV-2-associated, and depth was defined as the fraction of total T cells that were SARS-CoV-2-associated. Using the MIRA data, every spike-specific TCR was mapped to the spike region that the TCR reacted to and assigned to either a CD4 or a CD8 class. Log10-transformed breadth and depth values were compared by one-way ANOVA with Sidak's multiple comparisons tests. TCRdb stores this immuneACCESS table with in-frame sequences only. Part of the clones is absent; in the studies checked, under half of the shortfall reflects unresolved V genes, and no reason is known for the rest. V, J and clone size are taken as reported in that table, and D and trimming were inferred from the DNA itself. For this sample there are roughly 100,000 clones; around 86% appear just once. In total, the top ten clones hold around 5% of the sample.

The CDR3 contains 13 residues, cysteine and phenylalanine counted. The sequence is cut down to CDR3 DNA, 39 bases in frame from base 1. Germline trimming amounts to 2 bases on V and 8 bases on J, with 7 as the count of junction bases outside the gene matches. CDR1 and CDR2 are drawn from the germline V gene (reference sequence): GTSNPN, SVGIG. The clonotype originates from an adult in good health. This material consisted of peripheral blood, taken on day 0 of AZD1222 vaccination. The V and J segments used are TRBV30 and TRBJ1-2, and 8 junctional nucleotides match TRBD1. The nucleotides read TGTGCCTGGAGTACCAGGGGGCGCGGGGGCTACACCTTC. Its product reads: CAWSTRGRGGYTF.